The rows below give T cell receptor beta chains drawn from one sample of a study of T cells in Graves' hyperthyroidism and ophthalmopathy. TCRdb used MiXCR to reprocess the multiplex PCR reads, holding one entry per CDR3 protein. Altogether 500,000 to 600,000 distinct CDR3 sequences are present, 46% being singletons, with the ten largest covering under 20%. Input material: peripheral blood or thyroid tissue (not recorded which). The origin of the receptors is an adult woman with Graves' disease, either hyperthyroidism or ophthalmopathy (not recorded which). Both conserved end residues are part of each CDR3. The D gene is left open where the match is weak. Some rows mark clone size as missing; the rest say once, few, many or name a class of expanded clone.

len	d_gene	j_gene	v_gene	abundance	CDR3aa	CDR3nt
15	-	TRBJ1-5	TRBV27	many	CASSLFRSDNQPQHF	TGTGCCAGCAGTTTATTCCGTTCAGACAACCAGCCCCAGCATTTT
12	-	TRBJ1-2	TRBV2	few	CASSVDTGSYTF	TGTGCCAGCAGTGTTGACACTGGAAGCTACACCTTC
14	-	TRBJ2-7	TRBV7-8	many	CASSLRDWANEQYF	TGTGCCAGCAGCCTCCGGGACTGGGCTAACGAGCAGTACTTC
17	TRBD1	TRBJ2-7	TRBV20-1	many	CSARAAGTGTLPYEQYF	TGCAGTGCTAGAGCCGCAGGGACAGGGACCCTCCCCTACGAGCAGTACTTC
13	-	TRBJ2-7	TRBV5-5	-	CASSLEVSLGQYF	TGTGCCAGCAGCTTGGAAGTCAGCCTGGGGCAGTACTTC
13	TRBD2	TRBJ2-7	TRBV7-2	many	CASSPGLGYEQYF	TGTGCCAGCAGCCCAGGACTAGGGTACGAGCAGTACTTC
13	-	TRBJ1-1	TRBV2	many	CASEGGTDTEAFF	TGTGCCAGCGAGGGGGGGACCGACACTGAAGCTTTCTTT
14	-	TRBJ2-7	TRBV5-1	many	CASSPVFTSYEQYF	TGCGCCAGCAGCCCAGTCTTCACTAGCTACGAGCAGTACTTC
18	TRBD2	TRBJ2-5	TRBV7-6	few	CATKGLAGGRTSQETQYF	TGTGCCACTAAGGGACTAGCGGGAGGCAGGACCTCCCAAGAGACCCAGTACTTC
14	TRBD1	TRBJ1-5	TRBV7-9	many	CASSRDRGDQPQHF	TGTGCCAGCAGTCGGGACAGGGGAGACCAGCCCCAGCATTTT
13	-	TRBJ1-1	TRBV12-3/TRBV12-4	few	CASSLLGRGEAFF	TGTGCCAGCAGTTTATTGGGAAGAGGTGAAGCTTTCTTT
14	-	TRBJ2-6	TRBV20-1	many	CSALQPSGANVLTF	TGCAGTGCTCTACAGCCCTCTGGGGCCAACGTCCTGACTTTC
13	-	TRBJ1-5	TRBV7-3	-	CASSFGPVETQHF	TGTGCCAGCAGCTTCGGACCGGTGGAGACCCAGCATTTT
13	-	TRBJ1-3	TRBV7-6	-	CASSSGLADTIYF	TGTGCCAGCAGCTCGGGACTAGCGGACACCATATATTTT
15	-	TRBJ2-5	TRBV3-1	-	CASSQEWVVSGTQYF	TGTGCCAGCAGCCAAGAATGGGTAGTATCAGGGACCCAGTACTTC
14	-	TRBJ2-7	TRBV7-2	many	CASSLAGRFYEQYF	TGTGCCAGCAGCTTAGCGGGTAGATTTTACGAGCAGTACTTC
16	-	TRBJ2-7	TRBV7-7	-	CASSPQAVGGTGEQYF	TGTGCTAGCAGCCCCCAAGCAGTTGGGGGGACCGGGGAGCAGTACTTC
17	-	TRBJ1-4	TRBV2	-	CASSEEFAEATNEKLFF	TGTGCCAGCAGTGAGGAGTTCGCAGAAGCAACTAATGAAAAACTGTTTTTT
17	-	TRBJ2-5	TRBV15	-	CATSRDQPGHRQEIQYF	TGTGCCACCAGCAGAGACCAACCGGGACACAGACAAGAGATCCAGTACTTC
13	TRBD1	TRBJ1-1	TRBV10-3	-	CAISRDSRTEAFF	TGTGCCATCAGTAGGGACAGCCGCACTGAAGCTTTCTTT
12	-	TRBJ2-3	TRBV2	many	CASEGGGGTQYF	TGTGCCAGCGAGGGGGGGGGTGGTACGCAGTATTTT
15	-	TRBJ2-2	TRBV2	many	CASSEAAANTGELFF	TGTGCCAGCAGTGAAGCAGCAGCGAACACCGGGGAGCTGTTTTTT
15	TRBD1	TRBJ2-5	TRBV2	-	CASSQGTGETETQYF	TGTGCCAGCAGCCAGGGGACAGGGGAGACGGAGACCCAGTACTTC
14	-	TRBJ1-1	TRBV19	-	CASRGVRLNTEAFF	TGTGCCAGTAGAGGTGTGCGGTTAAACACTGAAGCTTTCTTT
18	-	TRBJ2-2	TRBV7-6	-	CASSLVLPGAPNTGELFF	TGTGCCAGCAGCTTAGTACTTCCGGGAGCCCCGAACACCGGGGAGCTGTTTTTT
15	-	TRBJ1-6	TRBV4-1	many	CASSQEVQGGSPLHF	TGCGCCAGCAGCCAAGAAGTGCAGGGTGGGTCACCCCTCCACTTT
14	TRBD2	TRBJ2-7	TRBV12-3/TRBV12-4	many	CASSYPGLHDEQYF	TGTGCCAGCAGCTATCCGGGACTACATGACGAGCAGTACTTC
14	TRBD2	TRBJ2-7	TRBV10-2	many	CASSVTSGRDEQYF	TGCGCCAGCAGTGTGACTAGCGGGAGGGACGAGCAGTACTTC
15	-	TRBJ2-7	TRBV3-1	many	CASSQPGWGVYEQYF	TGTGCCAGCAGCCAACCGGGGTGGGGCGTATACGAGCAGTACTTC
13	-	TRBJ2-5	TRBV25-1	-	CASNQGFQETQYF	TGTGCCAGCAACCAGGGGTTCCAAGAGACCCAGTACTTC
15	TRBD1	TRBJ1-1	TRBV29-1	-	CSVDLRQGMNTEAFF	TGCAGCGTTGATTTGAGACAGGGGATGAACACTGAAGCTTTCTTT
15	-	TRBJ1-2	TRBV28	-	CASGDTLFYGYGYTF	TGTGCCAGCGGGGACACTCTTTTTTACGGCTATGGCTACACCTTC
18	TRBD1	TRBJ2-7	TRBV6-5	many	CASSLTPGGGQGSYEQYF	TGTGCCAGCAGTTTGACCCCCGGGGGAGGACAGGGATCCTACGAGCAGTACTTC
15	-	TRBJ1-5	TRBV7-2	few	CASSLVADSNQPQHF	TGTGCCAGCAGCTTAGTGGCGGATAGCAATCAGCCCCAGCATTTT
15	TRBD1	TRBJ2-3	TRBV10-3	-	CAISQQGSSTDTQYF	TGTGCCATCAGCCAACAGGGGTCTAGCACAGATACGCAGTATTTT
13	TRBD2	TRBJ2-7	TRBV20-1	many	CSAPSSGLTEQYF	TGCAGTGCCCCCTCTAGCGGACTTACCGAGCAGTACTTC
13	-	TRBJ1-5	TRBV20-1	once	CSAPPGLNQPQHF	TGCAGTGCCCCCCCCGGGTTAAATCAGCCCCAGCATTTT
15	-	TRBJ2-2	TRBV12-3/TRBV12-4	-	CASSFLWQARGELFF	TGTGCCAGCAGTTTTTTGTGGCAGGCCAGGGGGGAGCTGTTTTTT
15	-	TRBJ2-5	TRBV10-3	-	CTISGPRTGAETQYF	TGTACCATCAGTGGCCCCCGCACCGGGGCGGAGACCCAGTACTTC
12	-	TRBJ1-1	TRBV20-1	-	CSARWQSGEAFF	TGCAGTGCTAGATGGCAGTCAGGGGAGGCTTTCTTT
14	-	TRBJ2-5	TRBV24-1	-	CASSPAWTQETQYF	TGTGCCAGCAGCCCGGCGTGGACCCAAGAGACCCAGTACTTC